These 18 T cell receptor beta chains were all obtained from the same sample, sequenced in a study of human T cells and chemical hapten exposure. Specified time point: patch test 2, 6 weeks after DPC sensitization. Treatment of the sample: therapeutic diphenylcyclopropenone sensitization with weekly scalp DPC. TCRdb processed the RACE reads anew with MiXCR; each CDR3 protein has one entry. The sample lists under 100,000 distinct CDR3 sequences; approximately 10% were seen once. The material was whole blood, obtained in connection with sensitization to the hapten diphenylcyclopropenone (DPC). Receptors were obtained from a woman between 40 and 55 years old with alopecia areata. Some clones in this sample may be carry-over from other donors' samples.

The rearrangement links TRBV27 to TRBJ1-4, with D unresolved. CDR1 MNHEY and CDR2 SMNVEV come from the germline V gene (reference sequence). V was trimmed by 5 bases and J by 8 bases, leaving 15 bases between them. CDR3 length: 14 amino acids. The CDR3 protein is CASSTIPTLEKLFF. The CDR3 DNA reads TGTGCCAGCAGTACGATTCCCACCTTGGAAAAACTGTTTTTT.

J is TRBJ2-3 and V is TRBV2; a possible D gene is TRBD1 (8 bases). This CDR3 region has 15 residues. Trimming removed 4 bases from V and 1 base from J, with 12 bases in between. CDR1 is SNHLY and CDR2 is FYNNEI in the germline V gene. CDR3 region: CASSVTGGGTDTQYF. In nucleotides, the CDR3 is TGTGCCAGCAGTGTAACAGGGGGGGGCACAGATACGCAGTATTTT. The full variable domain, completed using reference TRBV2 and TRBJ2-3, is EPEVTQTPSHQVTQMGQEVILRCVPISNHLYFYWYRQILGQKVEFLVSFYNNEISEKSEIFDDQFSVERPDGSNFTLKIRSTKLEDSAMYFCASSVTGGGTDTQYFGPGTRLTVL.

This clonotype was seen repeatedly, ten times or more. The rearrangement uses TRBV6-1 and TRBJ2-1; 14 nucleotides line up with TRBD2. The CDR3 sequence is 18 residues long. V dropped 3 bases and J dropped 3; count of bases not matched to a gene: 7. From germline, CDR1 is MNHNS and CDR2 SASEGT. The DNA for the CDR3 is TGTGCCAGCAGTGACCGACTAGCGGGAGGGCCTTACTACAATGAGCAGTTCTTC. Its protein product is CASSDRLAGGPYYNEQFF.

This clonotype was picked up a small number of times. The chain combines TRBV7-2 with TRBJ2-3; TRBD2 agrees at 11 bases. The CDR3 loop spans 17 amino acids. The junction had 7 bases not matched to a gene; V was cut back by 1 base and J by 4 bases. Germline values: CDR1 SGHTA, CDR2 FQGNSA. The CDR3 protein is CASSLGLAGLAPDTQYF. For the CDR3, the DNA is TGTGCCAGCAGCTTAGGACTAGCGGGGCTCGCCCCAGATACGCAGTATTTT.

This clonotype appeared many times. This sequence joins TRBV20-1 and TRBJ2-7, with TRBD2 matching 9 bases. There are 13 residues in the CDR3. V dropped 3 bases and J dropped 6; count of bases not matched to a gene: 6. In germline, CDR1 is DFQATT, CDR2 SNEGSKA (reference sequence). The CDR3: CSARFSGSGEQYF. The CDR3 nucleotides are TGCAGTGCTAGGTTTAGCGGGAGTGGCGAGCAGTACTTC.

This chain uses TRBV4-3 with TRBJ1-6; D is unclear. Germline lookup yields CDR1 LGHNA and CDR2 YSLEER. The CDR3 sequence is 15 residues long. V gave up 1 base and J gave up 4 bases, with 8 bases separating them. This chain's CDR3 is CASSQGQMYNSPLHF. The CDR3 nucleotides read TGCGCCAGCAGCCAAGGCCAGATGTATAATTCACCCCTCCACTTT.

The chain links TRBV30 to TRBJ2-3; 9 bases are a match to TRBD2. The CDR3 length is 15 residues. With V trimmed by 5 bases and J by 4 bases, 10 bases remained unmatched. Germline CDR1 is GTSNPN and CDR2 is SVGIG (reference sequence). This chain's CDR3 is CAWVSGLAIADTQYF. Here the CDR3 DNA reads TGTGCCTGGGTATCGGGACTAGCAATCGCAGATACGCAGTATTTT.

This clonotype was detected ten times or more. This rearrangement joins TRBV7-6 to TRBJ2-3, with 16 bases fitting TRBD2. V shed 4 bases and J 1 base; nucleotides not matched to a gene: 2. The CDR3 contains 17 residues. The germline gives CDR1 SGHVS, CDR2 FNYEAQ. The CDR3 here is CASSWGTSGRGTDTQYF. CDR3 sequence (DNA): TGTGCCAGCAGCTGGGGGACTAGCGGGAGGGGCACAGATACGCAGTATTTT.

This clonotype was detected many times. The chain employs TRBV20-1 and TRBJ2-1; the match to TRBD2 covers 8 bases. Trimming removed 0 bases from V and 7 bases from J; junction bases left unmatched: 8. The CDR3 totals 15 residues. CDR1 DFQATT and CDR2 SNEGSKA come from the germline V gene (reference sequence). The CDR3 sequence is CSAREPGGPGNEQFF. DNA of the CDR3: TGCAGTGCTAGAGAACCGGGAGGGCCGGGGAATGAGCAGTTCTTC.

The chain is built from TRBV10-1 and TRBJ1-1; a possible D gene is TRBD1 (5 bases). The V end lost 3 bases, the J end lost 4 bases, and 15 bases lay between the germline ends. The CDR3 consists of 15 residues. The V gene's germline CDR1 is WNHNN and CDR2 SYGVQD (reference sequence). The CDR3 sequence is CASSEPRWGGTEAFF. For the CDR3, the DNA is TGCGCCAGCAGTGAACCACGATGGGGGGGCACTGAAGCTTTCTTT.

Many counts were recorded for this clonotype. The chain uses TRBV28 and TRBJ1-3; possible D gene TRBD1, 5 bases. Trimming removed 6 bases from V and 1 base from J, with 10 bases in between. There are 14 residues in the CDR3. Germline CDR1 reads MDHEN; CDR2 reads SYDVKM. The chain's CDR3 is CASSPAGSGNTIYF. The CDR3 DNA follows: TGTGCCAGCAGCCCCGCAGGGTCTGGAAACACCATATATTTT.

This clonotype was counted a few times. V gene TRBV28 combines with J gene TRBJ1-5; D remains unclear. Germline V gives CDR1 MDHEN, CDR2 SYDVKM. The ends were cut back, 7 bases at V and 4 bases at J, with 11 bases in the middle. The CDR3 has 13 amino acids. The CDR3 coding sequence is TGTGCCAGCACCCAGGACGGTAATCAGCCCCAGCATTTT. Its protein is CASTQDGNQPQHF.

This clonotype was observed many times. The V gene is TRBV20-1, the J gene TRBJ2-1, with 9 bases lining up with TRBD2. V lost 3 bases and J lost 10; bases outside the gene matches: 10. The CDR3 has 14 residues. The germline gives CDR1 DFQATT, CDR2 SNEGSKA (reference sequence). DNA of the CDR3: TGCAGTGCTAGTGACGCGGGGGGGGTGTCGGAGCAGTTCTTC. This gives the protein CSASDAGGVSEQFF.

Only a few counts were recorded for this clonotype. This chain joins TRBV3-1 and TRBJ2-6; D call uncertain. Germline V gene sequence: CDR1 LGHDT, CDR2 YNNKEL (reference sequence). V was pared by 9 bases and J by 0 bases, with 9 bases between. CDR3 length: 14 residues. CDR3 sequence (DNA): TGTGCCAGTCGCTATACCTCTGGGGCCAACGTCCTGACTTTC. Translation: CASRYTSGANVLTF.

A few counts support this clonotype. For the CDR3, the DNA is TGTGCCAGCAGCTTAGCGCTCTCTAGCGGACCTTCCTACGAGCAGTACTTC. This codes for CASSLALSSGPSYEQYF. V is TRBV7-8 and J is TRBJ2-7; 7 bases match TRBD2. V was clipped by 0 bases and J by 1 base; unmatched bases: 9. Looked up from germline, CDR1 is SGHVS and CDR2 is FQNEAQ. This CDR3 spans 17 amino acids.

The table lists this clonotype with a few counts. The CDR3 sequence: CASSSGRETQYF. CDR3 DNA: TGTGCCAGCAGCTCGGGACGTGAGACCCAGTACTTC. The rearrangement uses TRBV3-1 and TRBJ2-5, with D perhaps matching TRBD1 or TRBD2 (5 bases each). Trimming stripped 5 bases from V and 5 bases from J, with 9 bases between. Germline CDR1 is LGHDT and CDR2 is YNNKEL (reference sequence). The CDR3 runs 12 residues.

The chain has TRBV30 and TRBJ2-3; D is ambiguous. The CDR3 is made up of 15 amino acids. Germline CDR1 is GTSNPN and CDR2 is SVGIG (reference sequence). Trimming removed 0 bases at V and 2 bases at J, with 12 bases between. In DNA form, the CDR3 reads TGTGCCTGGAGTGTACCGTATAGGATCACAGATACGCAGTATTTT. This codes for CAWSVPYRITDTQYF.

Comment on this clonotype: This clone may be a read error of a much larger clone one base away. This chain's CDR3 is CASSYTVMDTQYF. The DNA for the CDR3 is TGTGCCAGCAGTTATACCGTCATGGATACGCAGTATTTT. The chain recombines TRBV6-5 with TRBJ2-3; D not resolved. Germline V lookup: CDR1 MNHEY, CDR2 SVGAGI. The CDR3 is 13 residues long. V lost 3 bases to trimming and J lost 6 bases, with 10 bases between them.